Listed below are T cell receptor beta chains from one sample, sequenced in a study of blood T cell repertoires in COVID-19. Only in-frame clones appear in the TCRdb table, and some are missing; sequencing was by immunoSEQ multiplex PCR. The data contain under 200,000 clones, around 80% of them seen just once; the ten biggest clones take up less than 3.5%. Material: peripheral blood. These receptors all come from a woman aged 55-75 years with acute or convalescent COVID-19. Both conserved end residues are part of each CDR3. Each record gives: clone size, V gene, CDR3 length, J gene, D gene, CDR3 protein, CDR3 DNA. A D gene is named only where the DNA matches it firmly. The size of a clone is reported for some rows only, either as once, few or many, or as a class for expanded clones.

.	TRBV5-1	16	TRBJ2-3	TRBD2	CASRDGGGRVTDTQYF	TGCGCCAGCAGGGATGGCGGTGGGAGGGTCACAGATACGCAGTATTTT
.	TRBV5-4	15	TRBJ1-2	TRBD1	CASSAPDRVGYGYTF	TGTGCCAGCAGCGCCCCGGACAGGGTAGGCTATGGCTACACCTTC
.	TRBV7-9	15	TRBJ1-4	.	CASSLALDRGEKLFF	TGTGCCAGCAGCTTAGCGCTTGACCGCGGGGAAAAACTGTTTTTT
.	TRBV7-2	14	TRBJ2-5	.	CASSPGRGWETQYF	TGTGCCAGCAGCCCCGGCCGCGGATGGGAGACCCAGTACTTC
.	TRBV3-1/TRBV3-2	14	TRBJ1-1	TRBD1	CASSPAGTGGAAFF	TGTGCCAGCAGCCCTGCCGGGACAGGGGGCGCAGCTTTCTTT
.	TRBV3-1/TRBV3-2	15	TRBJ1-2	TRBD1	CASSQVGRGQGGYTF	TGTGCCAGCAGCCAAGTAGGCAGGGGGCAGGGTGGCTACACCTTC
once	TRBV2	13	TRBJ1-5	TRBD1	CASTGTGDQPQHF	TGTGCCAGCACCGGGACAGGGGATCAGCCCCAGCATTTT
.	TRBV6-5	15	TRBJ2-1	TRBD1	CASSPRQGGYNEQFF	TGTGCCAGCAGCCCGAGACAGGGGGGCTACAATGAGCAGTTCTTC
.	TRBV16	15	TRBJ1-6	.	CASSQSGQGNSPLHF	TGTGCCAGCAGCCAATCAGGCCAGGGGAATTCACCCCTCCACTTT
few	TRBV6-2/TRBV6-3	11	TRBJ1-2	.	CASSPSYGYTF	TGTGCCAGCAGTCCATCCTATGGCTACACCTTC
.	TRBV6-2/TRBV6-3	15	TRBJ2-7	.	CASSLGGLLNDEQYF	TGTGCCAGCAGCCTCGGGGGGCTTCTGAACGACGAGCAGTACTTC
.	TRBV23-1	17	TRBJ2-6	.	CASSTGKVGCGANVLTF	TGCGCCAGCAGTACAGGAAAGGTAGGCTGTGGGGCCAACGTCCTGACTTTC
.	TRBV11-2	15	TRBJ1-6	.	CASSLDGLGSTPLHF	TGTGCCAGCAGCTTAGACGGCCTCGGGAGCACACCCCTCCACTTT
.	TRBV19	14	TRBJ1-1	.	CASTPGHMKTEAFF	TGTGCCAGTACCCCGGGACATATGAAGACTGAAGCTTTCTTT
.	TRBV21-1	17	TRBJ1-2	.	CASSKGGREGGNYGYTF	TGTGCCAGCAGCAAAGGTGGCAGGGAGGGAGGAAACTATGGCTACACCTTC
many	TRBV7-2	15	TRBJ2-7	TRBD2	CASSLILAGDYEQYF	TGTGCCAGCAGCTTAATCCTTGCGGGGGACTACGAGCAGTACTTC
.	TRBV3-1/TRBV3-2	15	TRBJ2-6	.	CASSPLPSGANVLTF	TGTGCCAGCAGCCCCCTACCCTCTGGGGCCAACGTCCTGACTTTC
once	TRBV5-4	18	TRBJ2-6	.	CASSLDRQGRSGANVLTF	TGTGCCAGCAGCTTGGACCGGCAGGGTAGGTCTGGGGCCAACGTCCTGACTTTC
.	TRBV27	14	TRBJ2-3	.	CASSSAGPLDTQYF	TGTGCCAGCAGTTCTGCTGGGCCGTTAGATACGCAGTATTTT
once	TRBV12-3/TRBV12-4	13	TRBJ1-2	TRBD1	CASSLRDSYGYTF	TGTGCCAGCAGCCTCCGGGACAGCTATGGCTACACCTTC
.	TRBV30	15	TRBJ1-4	.	CAWSVRSSAAEKLFF	TGTGCCTGGAGTGTTCGCTCCAGCGCGGCGGAAAAACTGTTTTTT
.	TRBV10-1	16	TRBJ1-1	.	CASSEVGAGARTEAFF	TGCGCCAGCAGTGAAGTGGGTGCGGGGGCGCGCACTGAAGCTTTCTTT
.	TRBV7-2	14	TRBJ2-7	.	CASSGSGAWYEQYF	TGTGCCAGCAGCGGCTCTGGGGCCTGGTACGAGCAGTACTTC
.	TRBV6-2/TRBV6-3	18	TRBJ2-1	TRBD1	CASSYDRDRGMSYNEQFF	TGTGCCAGCAGTTATGATAGGGACAGGGGGATGTCGTACAATGAGCAGTTCTTC
.	TRBV19	13	TRBJ1-5	.	CASSNRDKEPQHF	TGTGCCAGTAGTAACCGGGACAAAGAGCCCCAGCATTTT
.	TRBV28	18	TRBJ1-5	.	CASSLPLGSTYSNQPQHF	TGTGCCAGCAGTTTGCCGTTAGGGAGTACCTATAGCAATCAGCCCCAGCATTTT
.	TRBV12-5	13	TRBJ2-7	.	CASGFAIYYEQYF	TGTGCTAGTGGTTTTGCGATCTACTACGAGCAGTACTTC
.	TRBV11-2	15	TRBJ2-1	TRBD2	CASSSVGGGVYEQFF	TGTGCCAGCAGCTCAGTAGGCGGGGGGGTATATGAGCAGTTCTTC
.	TRBV7-2	16	TRBJ1-2	TRBD1	CASSLDGTGTNYGYTF	TGTGCCAGCAGCTTAGACGGGACAGGGACTAACTATGGCTACACCTTC
once	TRBV11-2	18	TRBJ1-6	.	CASSLDLGGASYNSPLHF	TGTGCCAGCAGCTTAGATCTCGGAGGGGCCTCCTATAATTCACCCCTCCACTTT
.	TRBV18	14	TRBJ1-4	TRBD1	CASSGTGSNEKLFF	TGTGCCAGCTCGGGGACAGGGTCTAATGAAAAACTGTTTTTT
.	TRBV18	13	TRBJ2-2	.	CASSSANTGELFF	TGTGCCAGCTCCTCTGCGAACACCGGGGAGCTGTTTTTT
few	TRBV5-1	16	TRBJ1-3	TRBD1	CASSARQGNSGNTIYF	TGCGCCAGCAGCGCACGACAGGGCAACTCTGGAAACACCATATATTTT